This T cell receptor beta chain was sequenced for a study of shared clonotypes between healthy human individuals. Study-level background: Each donor contributed plates that comprised three CD4 naive, three CD4 memory, two CD8 naive and one CD8 memory. Findings and limits, study-wide: Against clonotypes common to all four donors, non-shared ones had lower generation probabilities.

Each subset's genomic DNA was split evenly across several immunoSEQ plates. The method was immunoSEQ multiplex PCR; TCRdb's version includes in-frame clones alone and lacks a portion of them. The profile shows about 2 million clones, about 95% of them singletons. Concerning this clone itself: As yet, its antigen is unknown.

Per germline, CDR1 MNHEY and CDR2 SMNVEV (reference sequence). The CDR3 is 15 residues long. The V and J ends lost 7 bases and 4 bases, in that order; junction bases with no gene match: 9. In the naive CD8 group, cells lacked CD45RO and were positively selected for CCR7, so terminally differentiated effector memory CD45RA+ cells were left out. The sequenced sample consisted of naive CD8+ T cells sorted from blood. The receptor comes from a man aged 18 to 29 in good health. V is TRBV27 and J is TRBJ1-1, with 10 bases matching TRBD1. The CDR3 coding sequence is TGTGCCAGCACCCCAGTGGGACAGGGGTCCACTGAAGCTTTCTTT. Its protein is CASTPVGQGSTEAFF.